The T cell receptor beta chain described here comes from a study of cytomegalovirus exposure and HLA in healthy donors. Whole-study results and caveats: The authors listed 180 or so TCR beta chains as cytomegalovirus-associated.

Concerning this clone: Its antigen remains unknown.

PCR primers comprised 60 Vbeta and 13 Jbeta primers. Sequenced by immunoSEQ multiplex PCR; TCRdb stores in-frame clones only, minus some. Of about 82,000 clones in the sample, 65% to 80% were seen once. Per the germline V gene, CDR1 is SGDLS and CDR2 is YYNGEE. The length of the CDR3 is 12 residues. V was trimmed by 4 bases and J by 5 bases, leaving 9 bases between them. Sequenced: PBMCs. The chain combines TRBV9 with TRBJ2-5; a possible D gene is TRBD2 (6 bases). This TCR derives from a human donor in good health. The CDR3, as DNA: TGTGCCAGCAGCACGGAGGGGGAGACCCAGTACTTC. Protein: CASSTEGETQYF.